This T cell receptor beta chain was captured in a study of neurological immune-mediated disorders. Study outcomes and limitations: None of the CDR3 amino acid sequences in expanded clones turned up in more than one subject, which points to private repertoires in all groups.

There are many counts of this clonotype. Its antigen is not known. TCRdb reprocessed the 5' RACE reads via MiXCR and lists one record per CDR3 protein. The profile shows about 39,000 distinct CDR3 sequences, 7% to 8.5% of them singletons. The V end lost 0 bases, the J end lost 1 base, and 12 bases lay between the germline ends. CDR1 and CDR2 from the germline V gene are DFQATT and SNEGSKA (reference sequence). The CDR3 is 15 amino acids. The receptor comes from a man aged 50 or older in good health. V and J are TRBV20-1 and TRBJ1-2; D perhaps matches TRBD1 (5 bases). What was sequenced was CD4+ T cells from blood. The CDR3 region has the DNA TGCAGTGCTAGAGATGCGACAGCTAATAACTATGGCTACACCTTC. It specifies CSARDATANNYGYTF.